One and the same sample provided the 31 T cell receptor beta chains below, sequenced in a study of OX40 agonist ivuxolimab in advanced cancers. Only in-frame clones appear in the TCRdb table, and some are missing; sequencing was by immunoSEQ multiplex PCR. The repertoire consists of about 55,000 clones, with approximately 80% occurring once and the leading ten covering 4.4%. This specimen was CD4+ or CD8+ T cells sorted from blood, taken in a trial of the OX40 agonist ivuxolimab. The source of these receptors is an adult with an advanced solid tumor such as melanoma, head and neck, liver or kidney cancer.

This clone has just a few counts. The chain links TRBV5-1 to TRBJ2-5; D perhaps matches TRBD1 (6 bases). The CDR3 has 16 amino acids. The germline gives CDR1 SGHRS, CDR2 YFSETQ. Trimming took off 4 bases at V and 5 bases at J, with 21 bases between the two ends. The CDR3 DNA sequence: TGCGCCAGCAGCCGGGCCGCCCAAACAGGGTTGGAGACCCAGTACTTC. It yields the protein CASSRAAQTGLETQYF.

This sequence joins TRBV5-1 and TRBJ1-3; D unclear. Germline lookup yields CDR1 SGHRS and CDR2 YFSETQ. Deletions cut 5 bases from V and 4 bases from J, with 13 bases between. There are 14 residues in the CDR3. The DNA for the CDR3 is TGCGCCAGCAGGTCGGAGGAGGCAGGAAACACCATATATTTT. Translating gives CASRSEEAGNTIYF.

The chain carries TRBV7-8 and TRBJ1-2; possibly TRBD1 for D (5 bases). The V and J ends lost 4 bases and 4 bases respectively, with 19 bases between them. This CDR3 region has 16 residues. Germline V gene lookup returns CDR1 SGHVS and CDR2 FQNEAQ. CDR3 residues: CASSSSYTGRGYGYTF. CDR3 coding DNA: TGTGCCAGCAGCTCATCATACACGGGACGGGGCTATGGCTACACCTTC.

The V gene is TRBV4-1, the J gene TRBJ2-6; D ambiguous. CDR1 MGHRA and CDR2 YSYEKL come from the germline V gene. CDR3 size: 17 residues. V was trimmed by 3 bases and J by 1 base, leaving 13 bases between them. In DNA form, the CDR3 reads TGCGCCAGCAGCCAGGCCGAGAGGTTTTCTGGGGCCAACGTCCTGACTTTC. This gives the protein CASSQAERFSGANVLTF.

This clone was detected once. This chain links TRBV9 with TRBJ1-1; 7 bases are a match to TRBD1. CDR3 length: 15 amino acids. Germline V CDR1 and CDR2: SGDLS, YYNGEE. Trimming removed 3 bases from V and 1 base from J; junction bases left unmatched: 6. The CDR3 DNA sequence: TGTGCCAGCAGCGCACACAGGGGTGGGAACACTGAAGCTTTCTTT. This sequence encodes CASSAHRGGNTEAFF.

CDR3 region: CASSPPRRSGSNTEAFF. CDR3 coding DNA: TGTGCCAGCAGCCCCCCGAGGCGGTCGGGCTCGAACACTGAAGCTTTCTTT. This sequence joins TRBV7-2 and TRBJ1-1; D is unclear. V was pared by 5 bases and J by 1 base, with 20 bases between. This CDR3 comprises 17 residues. Per germline, CDR1 SGHTA and CDR2 FQGNSA.

CDR3 coding DNA: TGTGCCAGCAGTTCCCGGACTAGCGCTCTCTACGAGCAGTACTTC. Translating gives CASSSRTSALYEQYF. This sequence joins TRBV28 and TRBJ2-5; 9 nucleotides line up with TRBD2. The assigned J gene may be wrong: the sequence end matches TRBJ2-7 better. The CDR3 loop spans 15 amino acids. Germline V lookup: CDR1 MDHEN, CDR2 SYDVKM.

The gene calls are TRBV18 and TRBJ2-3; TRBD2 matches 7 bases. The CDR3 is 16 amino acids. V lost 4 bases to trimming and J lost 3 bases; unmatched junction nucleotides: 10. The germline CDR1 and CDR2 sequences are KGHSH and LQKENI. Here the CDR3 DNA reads TGTGCCAGCTCACTCCCAGCGGGGCCCCCTACAGATACGCAGTATTTT. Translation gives CASSLPAGPPTDTQYF.

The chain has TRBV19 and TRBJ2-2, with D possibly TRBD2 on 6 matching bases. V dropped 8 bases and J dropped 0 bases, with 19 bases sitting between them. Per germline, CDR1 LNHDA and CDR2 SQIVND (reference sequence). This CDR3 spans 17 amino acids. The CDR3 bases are TGTGCCAGTTGGGACTCAGGGAGCCTTGCGAACACCGGGGAGCTGTTTTTT. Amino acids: CASWDSGSLANTGELFF. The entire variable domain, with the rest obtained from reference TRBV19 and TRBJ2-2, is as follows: DGGITQSPKYLFRKEGQNVTLSCEQNLNHDAMYWYRQDPGQGLRLIYYSQIVNDFQKGDIAEGYSVSREKKESFPLTVTSAQKNPTAFYLCASWDSGSLANTGELFFGEGSRLTVL.

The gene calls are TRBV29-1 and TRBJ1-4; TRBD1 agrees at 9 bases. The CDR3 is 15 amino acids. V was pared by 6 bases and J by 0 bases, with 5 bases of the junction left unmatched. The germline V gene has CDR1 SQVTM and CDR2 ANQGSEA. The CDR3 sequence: CSVQGAQATNEKLFF. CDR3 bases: TGCAGCGTACAGGGGGCCCAAGCAACTAATGAAAAACTGTTTTTT.

The chain's CDR3 is CAWSVRGRGYNEQFF. The DNA of the CDR3 is TGTGCCTGGAGTGTACGCGGGAGGGGTTACAATGAGCAGTTCTTC. This chain connects TRBV30 to TRBJ2-1; 9 positions match TRBD2. V gave up 0 bases and J gave up 4 bases; unmatched junction bases: 4. This CDR3 is 15 amino acids long. The germline CDR1 and CDR2 sequences are GTSNPN and SVGIG (reference sequence).

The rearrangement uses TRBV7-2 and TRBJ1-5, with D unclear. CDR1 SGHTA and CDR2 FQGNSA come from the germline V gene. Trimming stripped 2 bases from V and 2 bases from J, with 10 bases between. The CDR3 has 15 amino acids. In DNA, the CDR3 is TGTGCCAGCAGCTTATCCCTATCGGGCAATCAGCCCCAGCATTTT. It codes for CASSLSLSGNQPQHF.

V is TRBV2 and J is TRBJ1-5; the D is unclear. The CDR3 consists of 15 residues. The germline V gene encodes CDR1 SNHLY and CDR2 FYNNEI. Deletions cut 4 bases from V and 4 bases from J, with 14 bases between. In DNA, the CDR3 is TGTGCCAGCAGTGCGTTGGGAGTGGGGAATCAGCCCCAGCATTTT. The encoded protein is CASSALGVGNQPQHF.

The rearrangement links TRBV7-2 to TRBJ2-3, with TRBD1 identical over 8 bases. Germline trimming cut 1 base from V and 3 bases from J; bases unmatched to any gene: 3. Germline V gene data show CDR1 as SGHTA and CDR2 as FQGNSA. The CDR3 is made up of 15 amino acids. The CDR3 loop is CASSLGGQATDTQYF. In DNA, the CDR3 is TGTGCCAGCAGCTTAGGGGGACAGGCTACAGATACGCAGTATTTT.

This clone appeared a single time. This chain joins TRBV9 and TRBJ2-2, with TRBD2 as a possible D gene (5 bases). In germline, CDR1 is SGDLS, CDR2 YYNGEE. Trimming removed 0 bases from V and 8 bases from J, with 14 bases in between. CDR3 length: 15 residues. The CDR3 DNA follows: TGTGCCAGCAGCGTAGCGCGGGCCTCTAGGGGGGAGCTGTTTTTT. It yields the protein CASSVARASRGELFF.

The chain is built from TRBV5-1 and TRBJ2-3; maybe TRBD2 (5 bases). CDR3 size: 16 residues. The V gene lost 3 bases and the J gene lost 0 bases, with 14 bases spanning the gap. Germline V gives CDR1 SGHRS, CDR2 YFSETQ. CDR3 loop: CASSSTPRTSTDTQYF. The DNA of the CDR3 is TGCGCCAGCAGCTCGACCCCTAGGACTAGCACAGATACGCAGTATTTT. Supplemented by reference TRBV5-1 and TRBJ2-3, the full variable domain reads KAGVTQTPRYLIKTRGQQVTLSCSPISGHRSVSWYQQTPGQGLQFLFEYFSETQRNKGNFPGRFSGRQFSNSRSEMNVSTLELGDSALYLCASSSTPRTSTDTQYFGPGTRLTVL.

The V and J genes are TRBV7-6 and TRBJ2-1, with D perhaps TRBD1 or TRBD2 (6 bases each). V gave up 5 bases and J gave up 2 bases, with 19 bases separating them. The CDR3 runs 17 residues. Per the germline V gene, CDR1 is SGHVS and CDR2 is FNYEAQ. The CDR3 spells CASSQSPLGGTYNEQFF. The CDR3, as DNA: TGTGCCAGCAGCCAGTCCCCCCTGGGGGGCACCTACAATGAGCAGTTCTTC.

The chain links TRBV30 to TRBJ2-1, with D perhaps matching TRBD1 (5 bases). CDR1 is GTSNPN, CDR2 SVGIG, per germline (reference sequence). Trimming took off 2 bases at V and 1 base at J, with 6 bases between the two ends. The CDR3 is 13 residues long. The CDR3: CAWSQGSYNEQFF. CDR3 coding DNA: TGTGCCTGGAGTCAGGGTTCCTACAATGAGCAGTTCTTC.

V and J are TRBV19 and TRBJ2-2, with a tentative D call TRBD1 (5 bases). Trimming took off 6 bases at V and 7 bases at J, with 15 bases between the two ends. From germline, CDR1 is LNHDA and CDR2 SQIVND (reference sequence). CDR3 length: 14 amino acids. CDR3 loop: CASRPKGRGGELFF. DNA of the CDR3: TGTGCCAGTAGACCCAAGGGGCGCGGCGGGGAGCTGTTTTTT.

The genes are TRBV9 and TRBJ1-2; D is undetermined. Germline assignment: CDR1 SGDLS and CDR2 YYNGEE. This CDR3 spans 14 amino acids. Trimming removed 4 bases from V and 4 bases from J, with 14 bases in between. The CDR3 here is CASSTPGRVYGYTF. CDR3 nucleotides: TGTGCCAGCAGCACACCAGGTAGGGTCTATGGCTACACCTTC.

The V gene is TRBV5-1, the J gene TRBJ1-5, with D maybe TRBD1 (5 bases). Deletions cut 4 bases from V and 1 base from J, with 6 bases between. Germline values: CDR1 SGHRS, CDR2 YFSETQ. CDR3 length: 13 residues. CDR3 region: CASSRDSNQPQHF. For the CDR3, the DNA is TGCGCCAGCAGCAGGGACAGCAATCAGCCCCAGCATTTT.

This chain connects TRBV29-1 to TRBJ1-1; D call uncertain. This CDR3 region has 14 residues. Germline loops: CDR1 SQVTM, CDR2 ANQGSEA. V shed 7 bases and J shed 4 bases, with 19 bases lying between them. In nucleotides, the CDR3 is TGCAGCGCCATAAGGACCCTAACGGGCACTGAAGCTTTCTTT. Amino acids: CSAIRTLTGTEAFF.

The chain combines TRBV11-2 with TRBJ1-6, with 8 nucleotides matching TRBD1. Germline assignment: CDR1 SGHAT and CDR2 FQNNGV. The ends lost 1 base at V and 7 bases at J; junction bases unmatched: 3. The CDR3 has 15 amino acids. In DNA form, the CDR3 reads TGTGCCAGCAGCTTAGGGACAGGGCTGAATTCACCCCTCCACTTT. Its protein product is CASSLGTGLNSPLHF.

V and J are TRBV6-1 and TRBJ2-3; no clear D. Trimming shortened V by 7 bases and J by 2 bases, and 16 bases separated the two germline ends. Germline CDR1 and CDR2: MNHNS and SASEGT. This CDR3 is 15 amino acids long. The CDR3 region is CASIRYVGVTDTQYF. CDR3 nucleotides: TGTGCCAGCATTCGGTACGTTGGGGTCACAGATACGCAGTATTTT.

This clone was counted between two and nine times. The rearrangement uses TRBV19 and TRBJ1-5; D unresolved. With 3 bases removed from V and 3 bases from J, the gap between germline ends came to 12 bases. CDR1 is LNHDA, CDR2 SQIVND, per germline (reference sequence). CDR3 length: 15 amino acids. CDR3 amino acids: CASSINSQVNQPQHF. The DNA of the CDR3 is TGTGCCAGTAGTATTAACTCCCAAGTCAATCAGCCCCAGCATTTT.

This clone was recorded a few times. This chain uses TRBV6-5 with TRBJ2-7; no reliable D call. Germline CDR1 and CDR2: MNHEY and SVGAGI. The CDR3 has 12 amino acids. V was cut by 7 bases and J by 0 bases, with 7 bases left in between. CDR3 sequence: CASTSDSYEQYF. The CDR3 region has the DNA TGTGCCAGCACGTCAGACTCCTACGAGCAGTACTTC.

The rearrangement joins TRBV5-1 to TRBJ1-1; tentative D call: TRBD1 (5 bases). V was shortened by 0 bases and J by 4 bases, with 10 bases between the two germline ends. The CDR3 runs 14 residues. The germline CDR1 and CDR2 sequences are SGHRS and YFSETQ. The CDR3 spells CASSLGGSFTEAFF. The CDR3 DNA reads TGCGCCAGCAGCTTGGGGGGGTCGTTCACTGAAGCTTTCTTT. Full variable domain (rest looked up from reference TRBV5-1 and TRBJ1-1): KAGVTQTPRYLIKTRGQQVTLSCSPISGHRSVSWYQQTPGQGLQFLFEYFSETQRNKGNFPGRFSGRQFSNSRSEMNVSTLELGDSALYLCASSLGGSFTEAFFGQGTRLTVV.

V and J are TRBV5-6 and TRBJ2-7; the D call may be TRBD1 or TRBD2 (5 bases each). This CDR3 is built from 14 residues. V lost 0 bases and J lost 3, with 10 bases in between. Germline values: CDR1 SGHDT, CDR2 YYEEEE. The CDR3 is CASSLAGAYYEQYF. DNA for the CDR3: TGTGCCAGCAGCTTGGCCGGGGCCTACTACGAGCAGTACTTC.

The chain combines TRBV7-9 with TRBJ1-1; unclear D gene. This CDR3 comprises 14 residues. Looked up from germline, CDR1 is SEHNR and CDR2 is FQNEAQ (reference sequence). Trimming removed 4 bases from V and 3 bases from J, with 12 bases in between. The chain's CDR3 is CASSSWAGHTEAFF. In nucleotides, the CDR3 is TGTGCCAGCAGCTCCTGGGCCGGGCACACTGAAGCTTTCTTT.

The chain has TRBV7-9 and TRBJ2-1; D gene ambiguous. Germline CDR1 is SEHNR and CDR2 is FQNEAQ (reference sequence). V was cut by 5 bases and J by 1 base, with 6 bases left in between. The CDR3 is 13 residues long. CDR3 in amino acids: CASSPLSYNEQFF. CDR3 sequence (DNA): TGTGCCAGCAGCCCCTTGTCCTACAATGAGCAGTTCTTC.

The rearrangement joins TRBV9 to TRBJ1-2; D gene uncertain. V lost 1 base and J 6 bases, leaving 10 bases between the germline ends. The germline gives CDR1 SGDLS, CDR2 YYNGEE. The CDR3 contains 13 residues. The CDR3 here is CASSVLDSHGYTF. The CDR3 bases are TGTGCCAGCAGCGTACTGGACTCGCATGGCTACACCTTC.